The clone carrying this T cell receptor (beta chain) has at least ten counts. Its antigen is unknown. Via MiXCR, TCRdb re-called the 5' RACE reads, giving one row per CDR3 protein. The table lists around 210,000 distinct CDR3 sequences, 8% to 10% of them singletons, with 4.5% to 5% in the top ten. The sample is drawn from a study of CD8 T cells in ankylosing spondylitis. Whole-study findings and limits: A TCR beta motif of eight or nine highly homologous variants seemed to mark ankylosing spondylitis blood.

V trimming: 3 bases; J trimming: 4 bases; junction bases outside the gene matches: 4. CDR3 length: 14 residues. Germline lookup yields CDR1 KGHDR and CDR2 SFDVKD. This sequence joins TRBV24-1 and TRBJ2-5, with 7 bases lining up with TRBD2. The sequence derives from a female donor with ankylosing spondylitis or in good health (not recorded which). Input material: blood, either unsorted or a sorted T cell fraction (not recorded which). This CDR3 is CATSDRTRGETQYF. CDR3 in DNA: TGTGCCACCAGTGATCGGACTAGGGGAGAGACCCAGTACTTC.